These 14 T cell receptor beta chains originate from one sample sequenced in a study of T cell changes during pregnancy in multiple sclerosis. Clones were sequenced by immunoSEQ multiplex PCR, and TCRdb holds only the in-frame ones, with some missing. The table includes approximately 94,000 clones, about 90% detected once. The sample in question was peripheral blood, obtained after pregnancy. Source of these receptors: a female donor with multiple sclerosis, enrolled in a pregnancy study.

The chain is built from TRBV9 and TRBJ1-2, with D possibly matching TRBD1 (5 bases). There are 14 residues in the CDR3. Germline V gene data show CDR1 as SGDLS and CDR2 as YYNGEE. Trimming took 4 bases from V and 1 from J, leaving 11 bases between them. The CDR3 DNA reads TGTGCCAGCAGCACCGAGACAGTTAACTATGGCTACACCTTC. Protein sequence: CASSTETVNYGYTF.

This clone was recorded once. CDR3 protein: CASSFKETGDTEAFF. CDR3 sequence (DNA): TGTGCCAGCAGTTTTAAAGAGACAGGGGACACTGAAGCTTTCTTT. The chain has TRBV27 and TRBJ1-1; 8 bases are a match to TRBD1. With V trimmed by 3 bases and J by 3 bases, 6 bases remained unmatched. Germline assignment: CDR1 MNHEY and CDR2 SMNVEV (reference sequence). The length of the CDR3 is 15 residues.

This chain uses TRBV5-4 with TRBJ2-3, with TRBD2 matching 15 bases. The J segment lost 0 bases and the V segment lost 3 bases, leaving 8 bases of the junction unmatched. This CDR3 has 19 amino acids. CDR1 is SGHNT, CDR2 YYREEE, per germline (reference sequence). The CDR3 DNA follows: TGTGCCAGCAGCTGGGAGGGACTAGCGGGAGGTTATAGCACAGATACGCAGTATTTT. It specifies CASSWEGLAGGYSTDTQYF.

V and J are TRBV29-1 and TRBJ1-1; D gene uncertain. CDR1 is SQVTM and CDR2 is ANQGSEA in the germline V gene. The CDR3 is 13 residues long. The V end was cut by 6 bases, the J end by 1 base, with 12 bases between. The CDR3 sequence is CSVLRPGNTEAFF. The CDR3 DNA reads TGCAGCGTCTTACGTCCAGGGAACACTGAAGCTTTCTTT.

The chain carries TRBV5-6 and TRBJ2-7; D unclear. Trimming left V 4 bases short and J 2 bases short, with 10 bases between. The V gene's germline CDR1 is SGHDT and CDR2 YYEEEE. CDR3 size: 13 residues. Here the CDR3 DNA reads TGTGCCAGCAGCGGAGAGGCACCCTACGAGCAGTACTTC. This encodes CASSGEAPYEQYF. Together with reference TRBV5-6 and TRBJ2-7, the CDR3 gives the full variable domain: DAGVTQSPTHLIKTRGQQVTLRCSPKSGHDTVSWYQQALGQGPQFIFQYYEEEERQRGNFPDRFSGHQFPNYSSELNVNALLLGDSALYLCASSGEAPYEQYFGPGTRLTVT.

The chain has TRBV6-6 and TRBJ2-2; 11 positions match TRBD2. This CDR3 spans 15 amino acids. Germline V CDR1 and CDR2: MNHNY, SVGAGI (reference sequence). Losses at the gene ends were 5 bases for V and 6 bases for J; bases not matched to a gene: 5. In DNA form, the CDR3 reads TGTGCCAGCAGTCATTTACTAGCGGGAGCCGGGGAGCTGTTTTTT. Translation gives CASSHLLAGAGELFF.

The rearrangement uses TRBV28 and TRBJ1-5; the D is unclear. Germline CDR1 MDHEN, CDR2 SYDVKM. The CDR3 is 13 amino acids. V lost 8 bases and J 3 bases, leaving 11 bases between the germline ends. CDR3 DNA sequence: TGTGCCAGCCAGAGGGCCTTCAATCAGCCCCAGCATTTT. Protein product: CASQRAFNQPQHF.

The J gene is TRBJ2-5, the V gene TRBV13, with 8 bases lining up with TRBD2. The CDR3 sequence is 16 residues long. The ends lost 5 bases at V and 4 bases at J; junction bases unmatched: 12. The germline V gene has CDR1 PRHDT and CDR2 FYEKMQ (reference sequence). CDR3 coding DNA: TGTGCCAGCAGCGGTCAGCGGGAGTCGGACACAGAGACCCAGTACTTC. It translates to CASSGQRESDTETQYF.

Here the CDR3 DNA reads TGTGCCAGCACCCTAAACAGGGAAGGGAGCAATCAGCCCCAGCATTTT. This codes for CASTLNREGSNQPQHF. V is TRBV28 and J is TRBJ1-5; TRBD1 might be the D (6 bases). This CDR3 region has 16 residues. Trimming removed 7 bases at V and 1 base at J, with 17 bases between. Germline CDR1 MDHEN, CDR2 SYDVKM.

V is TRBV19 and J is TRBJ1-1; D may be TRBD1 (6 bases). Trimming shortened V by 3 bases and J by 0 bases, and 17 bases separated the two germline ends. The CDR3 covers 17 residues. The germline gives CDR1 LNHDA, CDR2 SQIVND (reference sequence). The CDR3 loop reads CASSISGQGLMNTEAFF. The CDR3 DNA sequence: TGTGCCAGTAGTATTTCCGGGCAGGGGCTGATGAACACTGAAGCTTTCTTT. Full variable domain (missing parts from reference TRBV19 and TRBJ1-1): DGGITQSPKYLFRKEGQNVTLSCEQNLNHDAMYWYRQDPGQGLRLIYYSQIVNDFQKGDIAEGYSVSREKKESFPLTVTSAQKNPTAFYLCASSISGQGLMNTEAFFGQGTRLTVV.

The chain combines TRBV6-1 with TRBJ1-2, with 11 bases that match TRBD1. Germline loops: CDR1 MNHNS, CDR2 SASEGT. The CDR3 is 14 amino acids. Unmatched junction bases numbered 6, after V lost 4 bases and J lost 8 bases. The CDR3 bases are TGTGCCAGCAGTGTCCGGGGACAGGGGGACGGCTACACCTTC. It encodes CASSVRGQGDGYTF.

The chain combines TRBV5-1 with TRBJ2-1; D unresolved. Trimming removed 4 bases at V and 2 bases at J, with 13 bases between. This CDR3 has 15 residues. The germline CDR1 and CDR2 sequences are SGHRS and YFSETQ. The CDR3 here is CASSVVGTAYNEQFF. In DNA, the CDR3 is TGCGCCAGCAGCGTGGTTGGTACAGCCTACAATGAGCAGTTCTTC.

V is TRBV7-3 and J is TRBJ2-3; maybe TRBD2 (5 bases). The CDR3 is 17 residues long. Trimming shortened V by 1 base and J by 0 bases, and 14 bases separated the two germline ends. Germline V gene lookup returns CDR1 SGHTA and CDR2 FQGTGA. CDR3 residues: CASSLRGPGSSTDTQYF. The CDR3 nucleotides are TGTGCCAGCAGCTTAAGAGGACCGGGGTCTAGCACAGATACGCAGTATTTT. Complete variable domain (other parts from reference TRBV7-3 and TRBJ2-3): GAGVSQTPSNKVTEKGKYVELRCDPISGHTALYWYRQSLGQGPEFLIYFQGTGAADDSGLPNDRFFAVRPEGSVSTLKIQRTERGDSAVYLCASSLRGPGSSTDTQYFGPGTRLTVL.

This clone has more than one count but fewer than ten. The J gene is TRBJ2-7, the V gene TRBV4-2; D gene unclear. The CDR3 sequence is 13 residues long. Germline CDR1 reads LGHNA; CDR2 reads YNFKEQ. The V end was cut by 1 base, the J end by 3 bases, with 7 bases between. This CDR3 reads CASSQAANYEQYF. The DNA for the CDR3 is TGTGCCAGCAGCCAAGCTGCGAACTACGAGCAGTACTTC.